This is a list of T cell receptor beta chains from one sample in a study of technical replicates of blood from a few donors. Data came from immunoSEQ multiplex PCR; TCRdb stores just in-frame clones and leaves some out. The table shows 45,000 to 60,000 clones, with 91% occurring only once. The sequenced material came from PBMCs. These receptor sequences come from a human donor in good health. Some clones in this sample may be carry-over from other donors' samples. Each CDR3 is given with its conserved first and last residue. D genes are given only for firm matches. Part of the rows lack a size; the others show once, few, many or a class for expanded clones.

CDR3nt: TGTGCCAGCAGCTTAGCTAGCGGGACGGGCCATGAGCAGTTCTTC; CDR3aa: CASSLASGTGHEQFF; d_gene: TRBD2; abundance: few; j_gene: TRBJ2-1; v_gene: TRBV7-6
CDR3nt: TGTGCCAGCAGCCCCGACAGGGGACGGACTGAAGCTTTCTTT; CDR3aa: CASSPDRGRTEAFF; d_gene: TRBD1; abundance: -; j_gene: TRBJ1-1; v_gene: TRBV7-3
CDR3nt: TGTGCCAGCAGTCGGGAGCCGGGGGGTTACGAGCAGTACTTC; CDR3aa: CASSREPGGYEQYF; d_gene: TRBD2; abundance: -; j_gene: TRBJ2-7; v_gene: TRBV5-4
CDR3nt: TGTGCCAGCAGCCCCACAGAGAACACTGAAGCTTTCTTT; CDR3aa: CASSPTENTEAFF; d_gene: -; abundance: -; j_gene: TRBJ1-1; v_gene: TRBV6-6
CDR3nt: TGTGCCAGCAGCTTAGCCATTTATGGCTACACCTTC; CDR3aa: CASSLAIYGYTF; d_gene: -; abundance: -; j_gene: TRBJ1-2; v_gene: TRBV7-2
CDR3nt: TGTGCCAGCGCCCCCCCTGGACAAGGGCCTCATGGCTACACCTTC; CDR3aa: CASAPPGQGPHGYTF; d_gene: -; abundance: -; j_gene: TRBJ1-2; v_gene: TRBV7-9
CDR3nt: TGTGCCTGGAGCTCGGGGGGTAGTTGGGGCGAGCAGTACTTC; CDR3aa: CAWSSGGSWGEQYF; d_gene: TRBD2; abundance: -; j_gene: TRBJ2-7; v_gene: TRBV30
CDR3nt: TGTGCCAGCAGTTACTCTTACAGGGTGGTTATCTACGAGCAGTACTTC; CDR3aa: CASSYSYRVVIYEQYF; d_gene: -; abundance: -; j_gene: TRBJ2-7; v_gene: TRBV6-5
CDR3nt: TGTGCTAGTGGCCCTCCCTATACGCAGTATTTT; CDR3aa: CASGPPYTQYF; d_gene: -; abundance: -; j_gene: TRBJ2-3; v_gene: TRBV12-5
CDR3nt: TGCAGCGTTGGTCGGAGGGGCCAAGGGACTGAGCAGTTCTTC; CDR3aa: CSVGRRGQGTEQFF; d_gene: -; abundance: -; j_gene: TRBJ2-1; v_gene: TRBV29-1
CDR3nt: TGTGCCAGCAGGGAAGACAGGGGATATCAGCCCCAGCATTTT; CDR3aa: CASREDRGYQPQHF; d_gene: TRBD1; abundance: -; j_gene: TRBJ1-5; v_gene: TRBV2
CDR3nt: TGTGCCAGCAGCTTAGTAAGGGGCCGAGCTTTCTTT; CDR3aa: CASSLVRGRAFF; d_gene: -; abundance: -; j_gene: TRBJ1-1; v_gene: TRBV7-2
CDR3nt: TGTGCCAGCAGTGCCCAGGGAGGGTACTCCTACGAGCAGTACTTC; CDR3aa: CASSAQGGYSYEQYF; d_gene: TRBD2; abundance: -; j_gene: TRBJ2-7; v_gene: TRBV6-1
CDR3nt: TGTGCCAGCAGCCCGACAGGGGGCACAGATACGCAGTATTTT; CDR3aa: CASSPTGGTDTQYF; d_gene: TRBD1; abundance: -; j_gene: TRBJ2-3; v_gene: TRBV7-9
CDR3nt: TGTGCCAGCAGCCAAGAGGTGGGAGCTGGGGCCAACGTCCTGACTTTC; CDR3aa: CASSQEVGAGANVLTF; d_gene: -; abundance: -; j_gene: TRBJ2-6; v_gene: TRBV4-2
CDR3nt: TGTGCCAGCAGCGTAGACGGACTCTATAATTCACCCCTCCACTTT; CDR3aa: CASSVDGLYNSPLHF; d_gene: -; abundance: once; j_gene: TRBJ1-6; v_gene: TRBV9
CDR3nt: TGTGCCAGCCGAAGGGACACCTCCGGATATGGCTACACCTTC; CDR3aa: CASRRDTSGYGYTF; d_gene: -; abundance: -; j_gene: TRBJ1-2; v_gene: TRBV6-5
CDR3nt: TGTGCCAGCTCACCCTGGCACAGCTCTGGAAACACCATATATTTT; CDR3aa: CASSPWHSSGNTIYF; d_gene: -; abundance: -; j_gene: TRBJ1-3; v_gene: TRBV18
CDR3nt: TGTGCCAGCGTGCCGGGACAGGGTAATTTCGGGGGCACTGAAGCTTTCTTT; CDR3aa: CASVPGQGNFGGTEAFF; d_gene: TRBD1; abundance: -; j_gene: TRBJ1-1; v_gene: TRBV2
CDR3nt: TGCGCCAGCAGCCTGAGACAGGGGGCTCAGCCCCAGCATTTT; CDR3aa: CASSLRQGAQPQHF; d_gene: TRBD1; abundance: -; j_gene: TRBJ1-5; v_gene: TRBV4-1
CDR3nt: TGCGCCAGCAGCCAAGAATTAGTGGACAGGGCCTACGAGCAGTACTTC; CDR3aa: CASSQELVDRAYEQYF; d_gene: TRBD1; abundance: -; j_gene: TRBJ2-7; v_gene: TRBV4-3
CDR3nt: TGTGCCAGCAGGACGTTCGGGGATGAAAAACTGTTTTTT; CDR3aa: CASRTFGDEKLFF; d_gene: -; abundance: -; j_gene: TRBJ1-4; v_gene: TRBV7-2
CDR3nt: TGTGCCAGCAGCTCAACTGCTAGGATCCAAGAGACCCAGTACTTC; CDR3aa: CASSSTARIQETQYF; d_gene: -; abundance: -; j_gene: TRBJ2-5; v_gene: TRBV11-1
CDR3nt: TGTGCCAGCAACCGACCTTGGGGGGACTCCTACGAGCAGTACTTC; CDR3aa: CASNRPWGDSYEQYF; d_gene: -; abundance: few; j_gene: TRBJ2-7; v_gene: TRBV2
CDR3nt: TGTGCCAGCAGAAGCACCGGCACAGATACGCAGTATTTT; CDR3aa: CASRSTGTDTQYF; d_gene: -; abundance: -; j_gene: TRBJ2-3; v_gene: TRBV2
CDR3nt: TGTGCCAGCAGCGGGACGGGGGTCGAAAAACTGTTTTTT; CDR3aa: CASSGTGVEKLFF; d_gene: -; abundance: -; j_gene: TRBJ1-4; v_gene: TRBV7-9
CDR3nt: TGCGCCAGCAGCTTGGACTCCTATCCTACAGATACGCAGTATTTT; CDR3aa: CASSLDSYPTDTQYF; d_gene: -; abundance: -; j_gene: TRBJ2-3; v_gene: TRBV5-1
CDR3nt: TGCGCCAGCAGCTTGTATTACAATGAGCAGTTCTTC; CDR3aa: CASSLYYNEQFF; d_gene: -; abundance: -; j_gene: TRBJ2-1; v_gene: TRBV5-1
CDR3nt: TGTGCCTGGAGTAAGGGGCGCTACGAGCAGTACTTC; CDR3aa: CAWSKGRYEQYF; d_gene: -; abundance: -; j_gene: TRBJ2-7; v_gene: TRBV30
CDR3nt: TGTGCCAGCTCCGTCGACAGGGGCGACTATGGCTACACCTTC; CDR3aa: CASSVDRGDYGYTF; d_gene: TRBD1; abundance: few; j_gene: TRBJ1-2; v_gene: TRBV18
CDR3nt: TGCGCCAGCAGCCCGGACTACCTATTAGCCAAAAACATTCAGTACTTC; CDR3aa: CASSPDYLLAKNIQYF; d_gene: -; abundance: -; j_gene: TRBJ2-4; v_gene: TRBV5-1
CDR3nt: TGTGCCAGCAGCACACCCGAGGAGTATTCGGAGACCCAGTACTTC; CDR3aa: CASSTPEEYSETQYF; d_gene: -; abundance: -; j_gene: TRBJ2-5; v_gene: TRBV9
CDR3nt: TGTGCCAGCAGCTCCTCGGGGTTCCTCACAGATACGCAGTATTTT; CDR3aa: CASSSSGFLTDTQYF; d_gene: -; abundance: -; j_gene: TRBJ2-3; v_gene: TRBV7-3
CDR3nt: TGTGCCAGCAGCTTAAGTAGCGGGAGGGGGGGCAATGAGCAGTTCTTC; CDR3aa: CASSLSSGRGGNEQFF; d_gene: TRBD2; abundance: -; j_gene: TRBJ2-1; v_gene: TRBV7-3
CDR3nt: TGTGCCAGCAGTTTTACAGGGAATGAGCAGTTCTTC; CDR3aa: CASSFTGNEQFF; d_gene: -; abundance: -; j_gene: TRBJ2-1; v_gene: TRBV5-4
CDR3nt: TGTGCCTGGAGTAAGTCCTTTAGCCAGCCCCAGCATTTT; CDR3aa: CAWSKSFSQPQHF; d_gene: -; abundance: -; j_gene: TRBJ1-5; v_gene: TRBV30
CDR3nt: TGTGCCAGCAGCTTTAGAGATTACACCGGGGAGCTGTTTTTT; CDR3aa: CASSFRDYTGELFF; d_gene: -; abundance: -; j_gene: TRBJ2-2; v_gene: TRBV7-8
CDR3nt: TGTGCCATCACATGGGACAGGGCGCACTATGGCTACACCTTC; CDR3aa: CAITWDRAHYGYTF; d_gene: TRBD1; abundance: -; j_gene: TRBJ1-2; v_gene: TRBV10-3
CDR3nt: TGTGCCAGCAGTGTTGGGGGGGCGAATGAAAAACTGTTTTTT; CDR3aa: CASSVGGANEKLFF; d_gene: -; abundance: few; j_gene: TRBJ1-4; v_gene: TRBV2
CDR3nt: TGTGCCAGCAGCCCCTACAGGGAGATTAACTATGGCTACACCTTC; CDR3aa: CASSPYREINYGYTF; d_gene: -; abundance: -; j_gene: TRBJ1-2; v_gene: TRBV7-8
CDR3nt: TGTGCCAGCAGCGTCCTAGCGGGAGGGCCCTCTGAGCAGTACTTC; CDR3aa: CASSVLAGGPSEQYF; d_gene: TRBD2; abundance: -; j_gene: TRBJ2-7; v_gene: TRBV7-2